This T cell receptor beta chain comes out of a study of blood T cell repertoires in COVID-19. Study summary: The origin of the acute and convalescent COVID-19 samples was the United States, Italy and Spain. PBMCs, B-cell-depleted T cells, or T cells were the source of the cDNA or gDNA that made up the material.

As handled by the study authors: From reference gene primer amplification, estimates of nucleated cell counts were derived. TCRdb keeps only in-frame clones here, not all; method: immunoSEQ multiplex PCR. That table gives V, J and clone size, and the DNA gave D and trimming. The sample yields 150,000 to 200,000 clones, roughly 80% seen once. The V gene lost 4 bases and the J gene lost 0 bases, with 10 bases spanning the gap. This CDR3 contains 15 residues. Germline values: CDR1 LGHDT, CDR2 YNNKEL (reference sequence). Sequencing used peripheral blood. The origin of this receptor is a man in his 60s with active or convalescent COVID-19. This chain connects TRBV3-1 (or the pseudogene TRBV3-2) to TRBJ1-3, with a tentative D call TRBD1 (6 bases). The CDR3 region has the DNA TGTGCCAGCAGCCGTAGGGACAACTCTGGAAACACCATATATTTT. Translation gives CASSRRDNSGNTIYF.